This T cell receptor beta chain was sequenced in a study of cytomegalovirus exposure and HLA in healthy donors. At the level of the study: A subsequent analysis stated that the approximately 120 validation repertoires were run on the same platform as the approximately 700 first-cohort repertoires.

The table came from immunoSEQ multiplex PCR; TCRdb's copy has only in-frame clones and leaves some out. The data hold approximately 110,000 clones, with roughly 93% observed a single time. The germline V gene encodes CDR1 MGHRA and CDR2 YSYEKL. V was clipped by 0 bases and J by 7 bases; unmatched bases: 6. CDR3 length equals 15 residues. Concerning this clone itself: Its antigen is not known.

Study-level findings and limits: A classifier reportedly called cytomegalovirus status with high sensitivity and specificity. Through in vitro validation, a few CMV-associated chains were shown to be specific for CMV antigens. The authors listed around 150 TCR beta chains as cytomegalovirus-associated.

The sequence was obtained from a woman aged 18-29 years in good health and CMV-seronegative. V usage is TRBV4-1 and J usage is TRBJ1-2, with 9 nucleotides matching TRBD1. The source material was PBMCs. CDR3 in amino acids: CASSQELQGASGYTF. In DNA, the CDR3 is TGCGCCAGCAGCCAAGAGTTACAGGGGGCTTCTGGCTACACCTTC.